A selection of T cell receptor beta chains follows, all from one sample in a study of cytomegalovirus exposure and HLA in healthy donors. Some clones are missing from TCRdb's copy, which holds only in-frame ones; the method was immunoSEQ multiplex PCR. Found here are approximately 130,000 clones, 81% of them singletons; the top ten hold about 1.8%. The source material was PBMCs. Source of these receptors: a man in his late teens or twenties in good health and CMV-seronegative. The CDR3 runs from the conserved cysteine through the conserved F or W. The D gene is left open where the match is weak. The size of a clone is reported for some rows only, either as once, few or many, or as a class for expanded clones.

clone size: NA; V gene: TRBV29-1; D gene: TRBD2; J gene: TRBJ2-2; CDR3 protein: CSVIRGAGSNTGELFF; CDR3 DNA: TGCAGCGTCATACGAGGAGCGGGATCGAACACCGGGGAGCTGTTTTTT
clone size: few; V gene: TRBV4-3; D gene: NA; J gene: TRBJ1-1; CDR3 protein: CASSQTSWGPEAFF; CDR3 DNA: TGCGCCAGCAGCCAAACATCATGGGGCCCTGAAGCTTTCTTT
clone size: once; V gene: TRBV7-3; D gene: NA; J gene: TRBJ1-1; CDR3 protein: CASSLSFGQEAFF; CDR3 DNA: TGTGCCAGCAGCTTAAGTTTCGGACAGGAAGCTTTCTTT
clone size: NA; V gene: TRBV5-1; D gene: NA; J gene: TRBJ1-2; CDR3 protein: CASSFDYYGYTF; CDR3 DNA: TGCGCCAGCAGCTTCGACTATTATGGCTACACCTTC
clone size: few; V gene: TRBV9; D gene: NA; J gene: TRBJ2-1; CDR3 protein: CASSVEVAPRWEQFF; CDR3 DNA: TGTGCCAGCAGCGTAGAGGTAGCGCCACGATGGGAGCAGTTCTTC
clone size: NA; V gene: TRBV19; D gene: TRBD1; J gene: TRBJ1-2; CDR3 protein: CASSSGQGATFGYTF; CDR3 DNA: TGTGCCAGTAGTTCGGGACAGGGGGCGACCTTTGGCTACACCTTC
clone size: NA; V gene: TRBV19; D gene: TRBD1; J gene: TRBJ1-3; CDR3 protein: CASTRDRGSGNTIYF; CDR3 DNA: TGTGCCAGTACCCGGGACAGGGGTTCTGGAAACACCATATATTTT
clone size: NA; V gene: TRBV19; D gene: NA; J gene: TRBJ1-1; CDR3 protein: CASSIIGGNTEAFF; CDR3 DNA: TGTGCCAGTAGTATAATTGGCGGGAACACTGAAGCTTTCTTT
clone size: NA; V gene: TRBV6-5; D gene: TRBD1; J gene: TRBJ2-7; CDR3 protein: CASSSGGQPEQYF; CDR3 DNA: TGTGCCAGCAGCTCAGGGGGCCAGCCCGAGCAGTACTTC
clone size: NA; V gene: TRBV27; D gene: TRBD1; J gene: TRBJ2-5; CDR3 protein: CASSPRTGTETQYF; CDR3 DNA: TGTGCCAGCAGTCCCCGGACAGGGACAGAGACCCAGTACTTC
clone size: NA; V gene: TRBV20-1; D gene: NA; J gene: TRBJ1-1; CDR3 protein: CSALALEEAFF; CDR3 DNA: TGCAGTGCTCTAGCTCTAGAAGAAGCTTTCTTT
clone size: NA; V gene: TRBV7-9; D gene: NA; J gene: TRBJ1-4; CDR3 protein: CSSAPKGVDEKLFF; CDR3 DNA: TGTTCCAGCGCTCCAAAGGGGGTCGATGAAAAACTGTTTTTT
clone size: few; V gene: TRBV11-2; D gene: NA; J gene: TRBJ2-1; CDR3 protein: CASSDSSRYGEQFF; CDR3 DNA: TGTGCCAGCAGTGACAGTTCCCGGTACGGTGAGCAGTTCTTC
clone size: NA; V gene: TRBV13; D gene: NA; J gene: TRBJ2-3; CDR3 protein: CASRDGLRTDTQYF; CDR3 DNA: TGTGCCAGCAGGGATGGGCTTCGCACAGATACGCAGTATTTT
clone size: NA; V gene: TRBV2; D gene: NA; J gene: TRBJ1-1; CDR3 protein: CASSEVDGGLLNTEAFF; CDR3 DNA: TGTGCCAGCAGTGAAGTTGACGGGGGGCTCTTGAACACTGAAGCTTTCTTT
clone size: NA; V gene: TRBV7-9; D gene: NA; J gene: TRBJ1-5; CDR3 protein: CASSPGVNQPQHF; CDR3 DNA: TGTGCCAGCAGCCCAGGGGTCAATCAGCCCCAGCATTTT
clone size: NA; V gene: TRBV11-2; D gene: NA; J gene: TRBJ2-3; CDR3 protein: CASSPRQAYTDTQYF; CDR3 DNA: TGTGCCAGCAGCCCCCGACAGGCTTACACAGATACGCAGTATTTT
clone size: NA; V gene: TRBV7-6; D gene: NA; J gene: TRBJ2-2; CDR3 protein: CASLANTGELFF; CDR3 DNA: TGTGCCAGCTTAGCGAACACCGGGGAGCTGTTTTTT
clone size: NA; V gene: TRBV5-5; D gene: NA; J gene: TRBJ1-2; CDR3 protein: CASSFPGVGNYGYTF; CDR3 DNA: TGTGCCAGCAGCTTTCCAGGGGTGGGGAACTATGGCTACACCTTC
clone size: few; V gene: TRBV25-1; D gene: NA; J gene: TRBJ1-1; CDR3 protein: CASSEYIRTSGTEAFF; CDR3 DNA: TGTGCCAGCAGTGAATATATCAGGACTTCGGGCACTGAAGCTTTCTTT
clone size: once; V gene: TRBV9; D gene: NA; J gene: TRBJ1-3; CDR3 protein: CASSVGGTGNTIYF; CDR3 DNA: TGTGCCAGCAGCGTAGGGGGCACTGGAAACACCATATATTTT
clone size: few; V gene: TRBV6-1; D gene: TRBD2; J gene: TRBJ2-7; CDR3 protein: CASEGLVPPHEQYF; CDR3 DNA: TGTGCCAGCGAGGGACTAGTCCCTCCACACGAGCAGTACTTC
clone size: NA; V gene: TRBV6-5; D gene: TRBD1; J gene: TRBJ2-7; CDR3 protein: CASSSGTAHYEQYF; CDR3 DNA: TGTGCCAGCAGTTCCGGGACAGCCCACTACGAGCAGTACTTC
clone size: NA; V gene: TRBV18; D gene: NA; J gene: TRBJ1-5; CDR3 protein: CASSPGRGQPQHF; CDR3 DNA: TGTGCCAGCTCCCCCGGCAGGGGTCAGCCCCAGCATTTT
clone size: NA; V gene: TRBV11-3; D gene: NA; J gene: TRBJ2-7; CDR3 protein: CASSPDNYEQYF; CDR3 DNA: TGTGCCAGCAGCCCCGACAACTACGAGCAGTACTTC
clone size: NA; V gene: TRBV7-8; D gene: TRBD1; J gene: TRBJ2-7; CDR3 protein: CASSLANRGQYEQYF; CDR3 DNA: TGTGCCAGCAGCTTAGCAAACAGGGGGCAATACGAGCAGTACTTC
clone size: NA; V gene: TRBV6-1; D gene: NA; J gene: TRBJ2-7; CDR3 protein: CASRTGLFSSYEQYF; CDR3 DNA: TGTGCCAGCAGGACGGGACTCTTTAGCTCCTACGAGCAGTACTTC
clone size: NA; V gene: TRBV11-2; D gene: TRBD1; J gene: TRBJ1-5; CDR3 protein: CASSPGQGPLQPQHF; CDR3 DNA: TGTGCCAGCAGCCCCGGACAGGGGCCACTTCAGCCCCAGCATTTT
clone size: NA; V gene: TRBV7-9; D gene: TRBD1; J gene: TRBJ1-6; CDR3 protein: CSSSLPTGEGSSPLHF; CDR3 DNA: TGTTCCAGCAGCCTCCCGACAGGGGAAGGAAGCTCACCCCTCCACTTT
clone size: few; V gene: TRBV2; D gene: TRBD1; J gene: TRBJ2-3; CDR3 protein: CASSGTGTSTDTQYF; CDR3 DNA: TGTGCCAGCAGTGGGACAGGGACTAGCACAGATACGCAGTATTTT
clone size: NA; V gene: TRBV5-6; D gene: TRBD1; J gene: TRBJ2-5; CDR3 protein: CASSFIQGSGETQYF; CDR3 DNA: TGTGCCAGCAGTTTCATACAGGGGTCTGGGGAGACCCAGTACTTC
clone size: NA; V gene: TRBV19; D gene: NA; J gene: TRBJ1-2; CDR3 protein: CASRTPGPLRGYTF; CDR3 DNA: TGTGCCAGTAGAACTCCGGGTCCACTACGGGGCTACACCTTC
clone size: NA; V gene: TRBV9; D gene: TRBD1; J gene: TRBJ1-2; CDR3 protein: CASSVGQGARGYTF; CDR3 DNA: TGTGCCAGCAGCGTAGGGCAGGGGGCGCGAGGCTACACCTTC
clone size: NA; V gene: TRBV7-2; D gene: NA; J gene: TRBJ2-7; CDR3 protein: CASSPPSRSAYEQYF; CDR3 DNA: TGTGCCAGCAGCCCCCCCAGCAGGTCCGCCTACGAGCAGTACTTC
clone size: NA; V gene: TRBV7-9; D gene: NA; J gene: TRBJ2-1; CDR3 protein: CSSSWGVGEQFF; CDR3 DNA: TGTTCCAGCAGCTGGGGGGTAGGTGAGCAGTTCTTC
clone size: NA; V gene: TRBV21-1; D gene: NA; J gene: TRBJ2-7; CDR3 protein: CASSSHRELKSYEQYF; CDR3 DNA: TGTGCCAGCAGCAGCCACAGGGAACTAAAATCCTACGAGCAGTACTTC
clone size: few; V gene: TRBV5-1; D gene: TRBD1; J gene: TRBJ1-1; CDR3 protein: CASSSGGQTFWAFF; CDR3 DNA: TGCGCCAGCAGTTCTGGGGGACAGACGTTTTGGGCTTTCTTT
clone size: NA; V gene: TRBV5-1; D gene: TRBD1; J gene: TRBJ2-7; CDR3 protein: CASSLQGPAYEQYF; CDR3 DNA: TGCGCCAGCAGCCTACAGGGGCCAGCCTACGAGCAGTACTTC
clone size: NA; V gene: TRBV6-5; D gene: TRBD1; J gene: TRBJ2-5; CDR3 protein: CASRDRTQETQYF; CDR3 DNA: TGTGCCAGCCGGGACAGGACGCAAGAGACCCAGTACTTC
clone size: NA; V gene: TRBV27; D gene: TRBD2; J gene: TRBJ2-1; CDR3 protein: CASSSPWTPSSGGRTAYNEQFF; CDR3 DNA: TGTGCCAGCAGTTCCCCTTGGACACCTTCTAGCGGGGGCCGCACCGCCTACAATGAGCAGTTCTTC
clone size: once; V gene: TRBV5-1; D gene: NA; J gene: TRBJ2-1; CDR3 protein: CASSPIDNYNEQFF; CDR3 DNA: TGCGCCAGCAGCCCAATCGACAACTACAATGAGCAGTTCTTC
clone size: NA; V gene: TRBV6-1; D gene: NA; J gene: TRBJ2-7; CDR3 protein: CASSELQGTPYEQYF; CDR3 DNA: TGTGCCAGCAGTGAACTACAGGGTACTCCCTACGAGCAGTACTTC
clone size: once; V gene: TRBV5-8; D gene: NA; J gene: TRBJ2-1; CDR3 protein: CASSPKAGEIWNEQFF; CDR3 DNA: TGTGCCAGCAGCCCTAAGGCAGGGGAGATTTGGAATGAGCAGTTCTTC
clone size: few; V gene: TRBV6-5; D gene: NA; J gene: TRBJ1-1; CDR3 protein: CASTPRQANTEAFF; CDR3 DNA: TGTGCCAGCACCCCCCGACAGGCGAACACTGAAGCTTTCTTT
clone size: NA; V gene: TRBV29-1; D gene: NA; J gene: TRBJ1-4; CDR3 protein: CSSLFNEKLFF; CDR3 DNA: TGCAGCTCCCTATTTAATGAAAAACTGTTTTTT
clone size: NA; V gene: TRBV6-4; D gene: TRBD2; J gene: TRBJ2-3; CDR3 protein: CASAGTSEADTQYF; CDR3 DNA: TGTGCCAGCGCCGGGACTAGCGAGGCAGATACGCAGTATTTT
clone size: NA; V gene: TRBV2; D gene: NA; J gene: TRBJ1-3; CDR3 protein: CASSANRGNTIYF; CDR3 DNA: TGTGCCAGCAGTGCCAATCGGGGAAACACCATATATTTT
clone size: NA; V gene: TRBV5-6; D gene: TRBD1; J gene: TRBJ1-2; CDR3 protein: CASSLRGQGYNYGYTF; CDR3 DNA: TGTGCCAGCAGCTTGAGAGGACAGGGATATAACTATGGCTACACCTTC